This T cell receptor beta chain was sequenced for a study of a mutant IDH1 vaccine in newly diagnosed glioma. Across the study: Averaging roughly 40 years of age, treated patients were 62.5% male and approximately 40% female.

The germline gives CDR1 MGHRA, CDR2 YSYEKL. The CDR3 is made up of 15 amino acids. V lost 5 bases and J 0 bases, leaving 11 bases between the germline ends. Some clones are missing from TCRdb's copy, which holds only in-frame ones; the method was immunoSEQ multiplex PCR. The table has 92,000 or so clones, roughly 80% seen once; the top ten hold less than 5.5%. This sample's time point: baseline, week 1 (first vaccination visit). Treatment noted: pre-vaccination baseline after standard-of-care therapy. This TCR derives from a man aged 35-49 years with glioma. Some clones in this sample may be carry-over from other donors' samples. Sequences were derived from PBMCs, sampled from a glioma patient treated with radiotherapy, temozolomide or both. The V gene is TRBV4-1, the J gene TRBJ1-3; D gene unclear. The CDR3 DNA reads as TGCGCCAGCAGCGCGACATGGAGCTCTGGAAACACCATATATTTT. Translated, it gives CASSATWSSGNTIYF.